A selection of T cell receptor beta chains follows, all from one sample in a study of CD8 T cells in Susac syndrome. TCRdb reprocessed the immunoSEQ multiplex PCR reads with MiXCR, giving one entry per CDR3 protein. This table has 150,000 to 200,000 distinct CDR3 sequences, roughly 94% appearing once. The specimen sequenced was CD4+ T cells from PBMCs. All receptors come from a human donor with multiple sclerosis. Each CDR3 is given with its conserved first and last residue. D genes are given only for firm matches. The size field is filled for only some rows; it gives once, few, many or a size class.

clone_size	v_call	d_call	j_call	cdr3_aa	cdr3_nt
.	TRBV5-1	.	TRBJ2-2	CASSLAPGAGTNTGELFF	TGCGCCAGCAGCTTGGCCCCGGGGGCGGGGACGAACACCGGGGAGCTGTTTTTT
.	TRBV5-6	.	TRBJ2-5	CASSTGTFGETQYF	TGTGCCAGCAGCACCGGGACTTTTGGGGAGACCCAGTACTTC
.	TRBV2	TRBD1	TRBJ2-1	CASSEQDRNNEQFF	TGTGCCAGCAGTGAACAGGACAGGAACAATGAGCAGTTCTTC
.	TRBV30	TRBD1	TRBJ2-2	CAQEDRASGELFF	TGTGCCCAGGAGGACAGGGCAAGCGGGGAGCTGTTTTTT
.	TRBV12-3/TRBV12-4	.	TRBJ1-1	CASSPQRGGEKTAFF	TGTGCCAGCAGCCCTCAGCGAGGGGGGGAGAAAACAGCTTTCTTT
.	TRBV1	.	TRBJ2-1	CTSSHPLAGENNEQFF	TGCACCAGCAGCCATCCTCTAGCGGGAGAGAACAATGAGCAGTTCTTC
.	TRBV20-1	.	TRBJ2-6	CSAIRDSGANVLTF	TGCAGTGCCATTCGGGACTCTGGGGCCAACGTCCTGACTTTC
.	TRBV4-1	.	TRBJ1-1	CASSPFGTLQAFF	TGCGCCAGCAGCCCTTTCGGGACTCTGCAAGCTTTCTTT
once	TRBV9	.	TRBJ1-2	CASSVPTEWGSNYGYTF	TGTGCCAGCAGCGTACCGACCGAGTGGGGATCGAACTATGGCTACACCTTC
.	TRBV7-2	.	TRBJ2-3	CASSFRGSRADTQYF	TGTGCCAGCAGCTTCCGAGGGAGCCGGGCAGATACGCAGTATTTT
.	TRBV5-6	.	TRBJ2-5	CASSWDTTGETQYF	TGTGCCAGCAGCTGGGACACAACGGGGGAGACCCAGTACTTC
.	TRBV20-1	TRBD2	TRBJ2-7	CSARGRGLAGGLEQYF	TGCAGTGCTAGAGGTCGTGGTCTAGCGGGAGGGTTGGAGCAGTACTTC
.	TRBV20-1	TRBD1	TRBJ2-5	CSATGTQETQYF	TGCAGTGCGACAGGGACCCAAGAGACCCAGTACTTC
.	TRBV7-9	TRBD2	TRBJ2-7	CASSAYGGSYEQYF	TGTGCCAGCAGCGCTTACGGCGGGAGCTACGAGCAGTACTTC
.	TRBV28	TRBD2	TRBJ2-5	CASRRPSGRRETQYF	TGTGCCAGCAGACGACCAAGCGGGAGGCGGGAGACCCAGTACTTC
.	TRBV3-1	TRBD2	TRBJ2-5	CASSQWASGTQETQYF	TGTGCCAGCAGCCAATGGGCTAGCGGAACCCAAGAGACCCAGTACTTC
.	TRBV7-3	.	TRBJ1-1	CASSPARDTEAFF	TGTGCCAGCAGTCCAGCAAGGGACACTGAAGCTTTCTTT
.	TRBV7-3	.	TRBJ1-1	CASSLNPVGDEAFF	TGTGCCAGCAGCTTAAACCCGGTCGGCGACGAAGCTTTCTTT
.	TRBV24-1	TRBD2	TRBJ2-1	CATSDPTSGRYNEQFF	TGTGCCACCAGTGATCCGACTAGCGGGAGATACAATGAGCAGTTCTTC
.	TRBV29-1	.	TRBJ2-7	CSVEDRVSGEQYF	TGCAGCGTTGAGGATAGGGTTTCTGGGGAGCAGTACTTC
.	TRBV7-8	.	TRBJ2-5	CASSLAREQETQYF	TGTGCCAGCAGCTTAGCGAGGGAACAAGAGACCCAGTACTTC
.	TRBV29-1	.	TRBJ2-1	CSVDQTDGSYNEQFF	TGCAGCGTGGACCAGACAGACGGCTCCTACAATGAGCAGTTCTTC
.	TRBV29-1	.	TRBJ2-1	CSAAGVSYNEQFF	TGCAGCGCCGCCGGGGTCTCCTACAATGAGCAGTTCTTC
.	TRBV4-3	.	TRBJ1-1	CASSQGGGEAFF	TGCGCCAGCAGCCAAGGTGGGGGTGAAGCTTTCTTT
once	TRBV30	.	TRBJ1-1	CAASAGTTEAFF	TGTGCCGCCAGCGCGGGGACCACTGAAGCTTTCTTT
.	TRBV19	.	TRBJ2-3	CASSSDQGSTDTQYF	TGTGCCAGTAGTTCGGACCAGGGAAGCACAGATACGCAGTATTTT
.	TRBV20-1	TRBD1	TRBJ1-5	CSARDRTGAGPQHF	TGCAGTGCTAGAGATAGGACAGGGGCCGGGCCCCAGCATTTT
.	TRBV6-6	TRBD1	TRBJ1-2	CASSPDRLNYGYTF	TGTGCCAGCAGTCCGGACAGGTTGAACTATGGCTACACCTTC
.	TRBV14	.	TRBJ2-2	CASSQDLNTGELFF	TGTGCCAGCAGCCAAGATCTCAACACCGGGGAGCTGTTTTTT
once	TRBV3-1	TRBD2	TRBJ2-5	CASSASLAGETQYF	TGTGCCAGCAGCGCTTCCCTAGCGGGAGAAACCCAGTACTTC
.	TRBV5-4	TRBD2	TRBJ2-2	CASSWGGLASTGELFF	TGTGCCAGCAGCTGGGGGGGACTAGCTTCAACCGGGGAGCTGTTTTTT